The text below deals with one TCR beta chain. Its specificity is unknown. The record originates from a study of OX40 agonist ivuxolimab in advanced cancers. With baseline, cycle 4 day 1, and cycle 7 day 1 as timepoints, blood was sampled. The CDR3 runs 17 residues. Germline assignment: CDR1 MNHEY and CDR2 SMNVEV (reference sequence). Germline trimming cut 5 bases from V and 3 bases from J; bases unmatched to any gene: 12. Points from the study as a whole: At doses 0.1 to 3.0 mg/kg, CD4+ and CD8+ clones expanded. Low normalized T-cell clonal expansion was additionally recorded for some nonresponders.

Sequenced by immunoSEQ multiplex PCR; TCRdb stores in-frame clones only, minus some. Found here are fewer than 60,000 clones, approximately 79% of them singletons; the top ten hold 7.9%. Here the sequenced sample was CD4+ or CD8+ T cells sorted from blood, taken in a trial of the OX40 agonist ivuxolimab. The source of this sequence is an adult with an advanced solid tumor such as melanoma, head and neck, liver or kidney cancer. The chain is built from TRBV27 and TRBJ2-3; 9 bases align to TRBD1. CDR3 region: CASSPGTGFIHTDTQYF. The CDR3 bases are TGTGCCAGCAGTCCGGGGACAGGGTTTATCCATACAGATACGCAGTATTTT.